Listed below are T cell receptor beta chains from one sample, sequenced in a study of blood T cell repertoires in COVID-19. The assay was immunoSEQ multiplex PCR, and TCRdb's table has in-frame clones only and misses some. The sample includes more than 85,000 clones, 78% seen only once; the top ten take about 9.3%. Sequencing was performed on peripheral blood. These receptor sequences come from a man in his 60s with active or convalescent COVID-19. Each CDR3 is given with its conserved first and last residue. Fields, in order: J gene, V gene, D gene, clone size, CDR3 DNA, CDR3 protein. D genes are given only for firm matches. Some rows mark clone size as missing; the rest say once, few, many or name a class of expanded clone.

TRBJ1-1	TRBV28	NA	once	TGTGCCAGCAGTTTAGGGGGAGGCGGTTGGGCTGAAGCTTTCTTT	CASSLGGGGWAEAFF
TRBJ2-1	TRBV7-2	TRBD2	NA	TGTGCCAGCAGCTTTTCGTCAGCGGGAGTAGTAGGTGGCCATGAGCAGTTCTTC	CASSFSSAGVVGGHEQFF
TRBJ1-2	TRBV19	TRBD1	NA	TGTGCCAGTATGACCCTGAGACAGGGGATCAGGAGTGGCTACACCTTC	CASMTLRQGIRSGYTF
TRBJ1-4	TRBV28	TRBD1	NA	TGTGCCAGCAGTTCAGATTCCGGGACAGGGTACGAAAAACTGTTTTTT	CASSSDSGTGYEKLFF
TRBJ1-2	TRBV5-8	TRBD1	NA	TGTGCCAGCAGCTTGAGGACAGGGGGCGCGGGGGGCTACACCTTC	CASSLRTGGAGGYTF
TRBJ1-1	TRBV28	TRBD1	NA	TGTGCCAGCCACCGAAGACTTCACAGGGGGGAGGTAAAGGGAAACACTGAAGCTTTCTTT	CASHRRLHRGEVKGNTEAFF
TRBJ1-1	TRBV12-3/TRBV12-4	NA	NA	TGTGCCAGCAGTTTTACCACCTATCCTTTCTTT	CASSFTTYPFF
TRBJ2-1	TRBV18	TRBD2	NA	TGTGCCAGCTCACCACCGATGCGGGAGGATGAGCAGTTCTTC	CASSPPMREDEQFF
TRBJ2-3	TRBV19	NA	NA	TGTGCCAGTACCACGGGGGTTTTTACAGATACGCAGTATTTT	CASTTGVFTDTQYF
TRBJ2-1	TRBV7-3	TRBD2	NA	TGTGCCAGCAGCTCCGGGACTATTCCCACCTCCTACAATGATGAGCAGTTCTTC	CASSSGTIPTSYNDEQFF
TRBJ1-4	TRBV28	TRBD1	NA	TGTGCCAGCAGCCGACAGGGGCGTAATGAAAAACTGTTTTTT	CASSRQGRNEKLFF
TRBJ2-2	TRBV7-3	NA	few	TGTGCCAGCGGCGGACGTGCCGGGAAAACCGGAGTCAACACCGGGGAGCTGTTTTTT	CASGGRAGKTGVNTGELFF
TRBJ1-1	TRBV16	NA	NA	TGTGCCAGCAGCCATATTGGGGACACCCAGTATGGTAGAGCTTTCTTT	CASSHIGDTQYGRAFF
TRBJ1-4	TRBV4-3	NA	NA	TGCGCCAGCAGCCCAGGATGGCAGGTGCCGGGAGGACTGTTTTTT	CASSPGWQVPGGLFF
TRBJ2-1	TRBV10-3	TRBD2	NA	TGTGCCATCAGCCCTAGCGGACAAAACAATGAGCAGTTCTTC	CAISPSGQNNEQFF
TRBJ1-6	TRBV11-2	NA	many	TGTGCCAGCAGCTTAGAGGCGGGAGGGGCCAATTCACCCCTCCACTTT	CASSLEAGGANSPLHF
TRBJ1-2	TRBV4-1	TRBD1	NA	TGCGCCAGCAGCCAAGTCGTACAGGGGAACTATGGCTACACCTTC	CASSQVVQGNYGYTF
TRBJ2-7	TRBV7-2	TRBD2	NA	TGTGCCAGCAGTTATGCAGCGGGAGGCTCCTACGAGCAGTACTTC	CASSYAAGGSYEQYF
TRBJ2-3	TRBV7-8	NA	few	TGTGCCAGCAGCTTAGAGGGACTCGGGAGTAATACGCAGTATTTT	CASSLEGLGSNTQYF
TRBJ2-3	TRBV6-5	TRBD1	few	TGTGCCAGCAGTTACTCAGGGACAGGGGAGGATACGCAGTATTTT	CASSYSGTGEDTQYF
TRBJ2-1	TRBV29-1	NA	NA	TGCAGCGTTGAAGATCCGGGCTACAATGAGCAGTTCTTC	CSVEDPGYNEQFF
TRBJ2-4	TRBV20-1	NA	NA	TGCAGTGCTAGTGTATTACTAGCCAAAAACATTCAGTACTTC	CSASVLLAKNIQYF
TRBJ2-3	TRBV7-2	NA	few	TGTGCCAGCAGCTCCCATCTCCGCGGAGGCACAGATACGCAGTATTTT	CASSSHLRGGTDTQYF
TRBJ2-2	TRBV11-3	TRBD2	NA	TGTGCCAGCAGCTTGGGACTAGCCGGGGAGCTGTTTTTT	CASSLGLAGELFF
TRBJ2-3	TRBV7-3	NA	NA	TGTGCCAGCAGCCCGGGGTCCCCTCGGGCCGGTGTTACGCAGTATTTT	CASSPGSPRAGVTQYF
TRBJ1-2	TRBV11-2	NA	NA	TGTGCCAGCAGCTTAGGAACTACCGGGGGCTATGGCTACACCTTC	CASSLGTTGGYGYTF
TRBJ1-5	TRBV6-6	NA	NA	TGTGCCAGCAATACAGGGATTAGCAATCAGCCCCAGCATTTT	CASNTGISNQPQHF
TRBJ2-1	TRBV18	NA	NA	TGTGCCAGCTCACCGGGAGCATTCTACAATGAGCAGTTCTTC	CASSPGAFYNEQFF
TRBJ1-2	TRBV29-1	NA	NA	TGCAGCGTCCCGGACAGCTATGGCTACACCTTC	CSVPDSYGYTF
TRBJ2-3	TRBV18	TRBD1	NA	TGTGCCAGCTCACGACAGGGCGGCACAGATACGCAGTATTTT	CASSRQGGTDTQYF
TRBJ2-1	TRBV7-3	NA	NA	TGTGCCAGCAGCTCAGGATCCCGCGAGCAGTTCTTC	CASSSGSREQFF
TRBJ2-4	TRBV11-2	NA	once	TGTGCCAGCAGCCGCCTCCCTGACAGCGATCTAGCCAAAAACATTCAGTACTTC	CASSRLPDSDLAKNIQYF
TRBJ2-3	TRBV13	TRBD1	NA	TGTGCCAGCAGCCGAGGACAGGGGGGCACAGATACGCAGTATTTT	CASSRGQGGTDTQYF
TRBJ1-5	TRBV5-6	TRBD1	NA	TGTGCCAGCAGCTTGGGGACAGGGTCCTATCAGCCCCAGCATTTT	CASSLGTGSYQPQHF
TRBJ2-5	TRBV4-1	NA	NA	TGCGCCAGCAGCCACGGAAGAAACCCCCAGGGGCAAGAGACCCAGTACTTC	CASSHGRNPQGQETQYF
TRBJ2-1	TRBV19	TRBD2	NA	TGTGCCAGTAGTACGTACGGGACTAGCGGGAGTAATGAGCAGTTCTTC	CASSTYGTSGSNEQFF
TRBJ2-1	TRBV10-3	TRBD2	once	TGTGCCATCGGCAAGCGGGAGGGCCACAATGAGCAGTTCTTC	CAIGKREGHNEQFF
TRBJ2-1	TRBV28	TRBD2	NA	TGTGCCAGCACCCGGGGGACTAGCGGAGGCTACAATGAGCAGTTCTTC	CASTRGTSGGYNEQFF
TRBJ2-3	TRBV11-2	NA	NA	TGTGCCAGCAGCTTAGTGTCCACTAGCACAGATACGCAGTATTTT	CASSLVSTSTDTQYF
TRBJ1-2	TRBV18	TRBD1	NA	TGTGCCAGCTCACCCCGGACAGGGGTTGGAGATGGCTACACCTTC	CASSPRTGVGDGYTF
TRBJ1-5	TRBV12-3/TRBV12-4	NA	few	TGTGCCAGCAGTTTAACCGGTCAGCCCCAGCATTTT	CASSLTGQPQHF
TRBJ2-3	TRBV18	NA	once	TGTGCCAGCTCACCAGGCCGAGATACGCAGTATTTT	CASSPGRDTQYF
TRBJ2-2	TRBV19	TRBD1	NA	TGTGCCAGTACCTGGACAGGGAACACCGGGGAGCTGTTTTTT	CASTWTGNTGELFF
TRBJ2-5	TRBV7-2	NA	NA	TGTGCCAGCAGCTTACAGGGGACAAAAGAGACCCAGTACTTC	CASSLQGTKETQYF
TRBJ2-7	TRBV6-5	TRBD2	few	TGTGCCAGCAGTCGGACTAGCGGGAGAAACGAGCAGTACTTC	CASSRTSGRNEQYF
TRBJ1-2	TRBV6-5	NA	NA	TGTGCCAGCCGGGGGGTTAGCTATGGCTACACCTTC	CASRGVSYGYTF
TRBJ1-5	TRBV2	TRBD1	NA	TGTGCCAGCAGTCCGGACAGGGGCCAGCCCCAGCATTTT	CASSPDRGQPQHF
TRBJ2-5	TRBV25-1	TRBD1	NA	TGTGCCAGCGGCGGACAGGCTGGAGCGAGGGAGACCCAGTACTTC	CASGGQAGARETQYF
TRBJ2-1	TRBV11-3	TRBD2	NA	TGTGCCAGCAGCCGAGGGACTAGCGGGAGGGGTATGTCCTACAATGAGCAGTTCTTC	CASSRGTSGRGMSYNEQFF
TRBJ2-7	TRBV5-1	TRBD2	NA	TGCGCCAGCAGCTTGGGCGGGAGGGCTTCGTACGAGCAGTACTTC	CASSLGGRASYEQYF
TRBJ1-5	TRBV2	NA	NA	TGTGCCAGCAGTTCTCAGGGACTCAATAGCAATCAGCCCCAGCATTTT	CASSSQGLNSNQPQHF